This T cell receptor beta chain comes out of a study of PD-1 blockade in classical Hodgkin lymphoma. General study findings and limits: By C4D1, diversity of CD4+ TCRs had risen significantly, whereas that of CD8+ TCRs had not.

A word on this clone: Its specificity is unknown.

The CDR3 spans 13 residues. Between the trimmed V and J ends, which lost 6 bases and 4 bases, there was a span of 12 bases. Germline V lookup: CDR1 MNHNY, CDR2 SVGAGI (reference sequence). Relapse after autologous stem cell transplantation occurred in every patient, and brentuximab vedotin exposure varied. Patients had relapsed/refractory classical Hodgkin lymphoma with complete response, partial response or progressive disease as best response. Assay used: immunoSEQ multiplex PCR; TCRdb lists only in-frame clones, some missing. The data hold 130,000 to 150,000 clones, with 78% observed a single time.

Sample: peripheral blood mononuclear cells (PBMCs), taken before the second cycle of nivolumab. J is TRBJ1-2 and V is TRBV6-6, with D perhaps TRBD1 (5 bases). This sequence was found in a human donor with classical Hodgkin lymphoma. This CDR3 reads CASRRGSFYGYTF. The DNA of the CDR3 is TGTGCCAGCAGGCGGGGCAGCTTCTATGGCTACACCTTC.